This T cell receptor beta chain was sequenced during a study of control samples from healthy donors and cancer patients. CDR3 length: 13 amino acids. Between the trimmed V and J ends, which lost 3 bases and 2 bases, there was a span of 7 bases. The table came from immunoSEQ multiplex PCR; TCRdb's copy has only in-frame clones and leaves some out. The sample consists of some 82,000 clones, 84% of them appearing once. The genes are TRBV12-3 or TRBV12-4 and TRBJ1-2; no clear D gene. This sequence originates from a man between 60 and 75 years old with head and neck cancer. Sequenced material: PBMCs. Here the CDR3 DNA reads TGTGCCAGCAGTTTTCGTCAGAACTATGGCTACACCTTC. This sequence encodes CASSFRQNYGYTF.